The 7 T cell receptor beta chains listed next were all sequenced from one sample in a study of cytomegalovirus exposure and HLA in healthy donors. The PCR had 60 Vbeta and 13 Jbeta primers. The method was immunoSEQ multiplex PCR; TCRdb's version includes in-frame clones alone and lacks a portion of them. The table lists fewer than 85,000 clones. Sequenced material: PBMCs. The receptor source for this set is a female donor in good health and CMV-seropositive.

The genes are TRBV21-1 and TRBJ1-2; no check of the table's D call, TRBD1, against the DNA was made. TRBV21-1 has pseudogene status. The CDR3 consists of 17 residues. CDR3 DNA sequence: TGTGCCAGCAGCAAAAGTTTGGGGACAGGGGAGGGCTATGGCTACACCTTC. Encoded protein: CASSKSLGTGEGYGYTF.

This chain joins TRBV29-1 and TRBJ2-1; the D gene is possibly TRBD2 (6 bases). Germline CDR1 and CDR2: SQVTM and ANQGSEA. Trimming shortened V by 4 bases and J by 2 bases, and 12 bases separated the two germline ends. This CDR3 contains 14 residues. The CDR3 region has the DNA TGCAGCGTTGCACCAGCGGGTGCCTACAATGAGCAGTTCTTC. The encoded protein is CSVAPAGAYNEQFF.

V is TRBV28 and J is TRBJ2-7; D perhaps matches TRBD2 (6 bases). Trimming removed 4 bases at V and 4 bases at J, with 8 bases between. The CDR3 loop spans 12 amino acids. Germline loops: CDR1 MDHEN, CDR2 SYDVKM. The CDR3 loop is CASSSSVYEQYF. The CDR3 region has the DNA TGTGCCAGCAGTTCTAGCGTTTACGAGCAGTACTTC.

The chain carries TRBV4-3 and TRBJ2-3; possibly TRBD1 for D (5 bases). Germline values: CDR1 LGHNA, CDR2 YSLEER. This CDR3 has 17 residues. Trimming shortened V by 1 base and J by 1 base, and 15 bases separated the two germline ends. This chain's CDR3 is CASSQGVPGKRTDTQYF. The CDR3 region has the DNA TGCGCCAGCAGCCAAGGTGTGCCAGGGAAGCGCACAGATACGCAGTATTTT.

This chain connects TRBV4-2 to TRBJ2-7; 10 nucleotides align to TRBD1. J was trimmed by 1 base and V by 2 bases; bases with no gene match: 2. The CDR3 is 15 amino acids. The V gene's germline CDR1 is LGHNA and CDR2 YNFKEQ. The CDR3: CASSQTDRGSYEQYF. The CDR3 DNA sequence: TGTGCCAGCAGCCAAACGGACAGGGGGTCCTACGAGCAGTACTTC.

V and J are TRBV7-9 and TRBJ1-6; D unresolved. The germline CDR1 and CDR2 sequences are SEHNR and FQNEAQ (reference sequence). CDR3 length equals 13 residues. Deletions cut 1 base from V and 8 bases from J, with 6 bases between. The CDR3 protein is CASSLVLDSPLHF. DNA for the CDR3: TGTGCCAGCAGCTTAGTTTTAGATTCACCCCTCCACTTT.

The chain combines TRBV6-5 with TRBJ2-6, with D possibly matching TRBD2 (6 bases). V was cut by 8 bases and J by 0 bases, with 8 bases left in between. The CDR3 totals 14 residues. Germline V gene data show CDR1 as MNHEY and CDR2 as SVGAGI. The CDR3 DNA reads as TGTGCCAGCGGGCGGGGCTCTGGGGCCAACGTCCTGACTTTC. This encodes CASGRGSGANVLTF.